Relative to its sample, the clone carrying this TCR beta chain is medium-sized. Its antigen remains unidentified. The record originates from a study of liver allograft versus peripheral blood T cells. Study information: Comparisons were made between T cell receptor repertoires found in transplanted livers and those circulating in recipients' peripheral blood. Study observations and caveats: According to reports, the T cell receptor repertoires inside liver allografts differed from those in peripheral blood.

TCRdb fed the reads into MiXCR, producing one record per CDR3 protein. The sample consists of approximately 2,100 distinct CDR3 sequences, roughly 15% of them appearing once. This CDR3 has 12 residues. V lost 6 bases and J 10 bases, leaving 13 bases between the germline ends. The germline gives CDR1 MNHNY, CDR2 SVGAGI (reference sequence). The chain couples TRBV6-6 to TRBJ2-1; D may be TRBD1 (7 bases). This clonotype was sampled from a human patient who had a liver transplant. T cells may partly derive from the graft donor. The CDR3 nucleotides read TGTGCCAGCAGCACGACAGGGAGGGAGCAGTTCTTC. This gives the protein CASSTTGREQFF.